This T cell receptor beta chain was sequenced for a study of tumor-infiltrating lymphocytes in primary liver carcinoma. A word on this clonotype: An end of the junction differs from the germline gene, which may be a read error.

The source material, roughly 18-30 mg of unsorted bulk tissue, was used to co-extract RNA and DNA. The germline V gene encodes CDR1 SGHAT and CDR2 FQNNGV. The CDR3 has 13 residues. A primer in the constant region served to generate TCR beta cDNA from 450 to 600 ng of total RNA. Libraries covering TCR beta were generated through three nested multiplex PCR rounds (using a slightly modified ARM-PCR). It was with TRBV1-TRBV30 forward primers and a C-beta reverse primer that the first two PCR rounds were run, at roughly 10 cycles each. TCRdb re-called the multiplex PCR reads with MiXCR, one entry per CDR3 protein. The repertoire holds some 20,000 distinct CDR3 sequences, roughly 80% seen once, with less than 50% in the top ten.

Sequencing was done on a sample of liver tumor tissue from sampling region 4. As for subset: tumor region T4, right-lateral pole. The chain uses TRBV11-2 and TRBJ2-7, with D perhaps matching TRBD2 (5 bases). The clonotype was recovered from a woman aged 25 to 39 with primary liver carcinoma and hepatitis B virus infection. CDR3 amino acids: CASNPGNTYELYF. CDR3 nucleotide sequence: TGTGCCAGCAACCCCGGGAACACCTATGAGCTGTACTTC.